This T cell receptor (beta chain) was recorded in a study of blood T cell repertoires in COVID-19. Study overall: The United States, Italy and Spain were the sources of the acute and convalescent COVID-19 samples. The analysed material was cDNA or gDNA that came from T cells, B-cell-depleted T cells, or PBMCs.

Per the authors' pipeline: Estimation of nucleated cell counts was performed using reference gene primer amplification. Measured with immunoSEQ multiplex PCR; TCRdb has only the in-frame clones, and not every one. From that table come the V and J calls and clone size; the DNA was used to work out D and trimming. The sample carries roughly 85,000 clones, 86% recorded once. In germline, CDR1 is MDHEN, CDR2 SYDVKM. The CDR3 extends over 12 amino acids. V was clipped by 6 bases and J by 5 bases, with 10 bases between them. This rearrangement joins TRBV28 to TRBJ1-2; D might be TRBD1 (5 bases). Specimen: peripheral blood. The clonotype comes from a man aged 50 to 59 with active or convalescent COVID-19. CDR3 nucleotide sequence: TGTGCCAGCAGCTTCCAGGGATATGGCTACACCTTC. It codes for CASSFQGYGYTF.